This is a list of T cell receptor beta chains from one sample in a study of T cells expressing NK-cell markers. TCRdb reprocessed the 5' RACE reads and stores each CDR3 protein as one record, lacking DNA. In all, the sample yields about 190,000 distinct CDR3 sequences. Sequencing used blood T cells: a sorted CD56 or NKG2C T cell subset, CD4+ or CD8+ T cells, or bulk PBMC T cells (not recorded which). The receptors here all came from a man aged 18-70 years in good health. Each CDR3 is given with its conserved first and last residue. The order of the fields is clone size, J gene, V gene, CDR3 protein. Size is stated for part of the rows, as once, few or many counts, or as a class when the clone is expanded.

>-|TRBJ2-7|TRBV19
CASSPGNYEQYF
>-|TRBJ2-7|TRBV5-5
CASSLWDPYEQYF
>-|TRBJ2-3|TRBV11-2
CASSFIVYDGGDRTDTQYF
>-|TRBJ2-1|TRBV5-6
CASSSDSTSSYNEQFF
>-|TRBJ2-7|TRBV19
CASSVTGGGYEQYF
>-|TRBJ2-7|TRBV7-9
CASSFHRENPTYEQYF
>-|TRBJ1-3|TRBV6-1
CASRSTGERSGNTIYF
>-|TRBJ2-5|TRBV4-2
CASSQDLSRRETQYF
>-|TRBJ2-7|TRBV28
CASSMVAANIEQYF
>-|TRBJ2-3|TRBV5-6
CASSPETSTDTQYF
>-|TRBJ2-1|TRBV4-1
CASSQLAATNNEQFF
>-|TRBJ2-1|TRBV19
CASSIATGLSYNEQFF
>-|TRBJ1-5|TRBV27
CASSLSGTGSNQPQHF
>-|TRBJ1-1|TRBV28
CASDSNTEAFF
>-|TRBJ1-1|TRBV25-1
CASSESAEGAVEAFF
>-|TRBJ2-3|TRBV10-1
CASRERGSTDTQYF
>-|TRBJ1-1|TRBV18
CASSPGTVEAFF
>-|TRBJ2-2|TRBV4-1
CASRGTRGHSNPNTGELFF
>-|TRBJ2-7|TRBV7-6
CASSLSPGQGVYEQYF
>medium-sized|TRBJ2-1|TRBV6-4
CASSDSSGGANEQFF
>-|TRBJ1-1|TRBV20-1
CSALEHRGGNTEAFF
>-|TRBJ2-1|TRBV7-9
CASSLEVALDEQFF
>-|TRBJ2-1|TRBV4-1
CASSQGTVPSSYNEQFF